One and the same sample provided the 16 T cell receptor beta chains below, sequenced in a study of blood T cells in healthy people across ages. A sample-barcoded 5' primer and a J-beta primer mix were used in a second PCR of roughly 7 to 12 cycles. TCRdb used MiXCR to reprocess the 5' RACE reads, holding one entry per CDR3 protein. The table has approximately 1,100,000 distinct CDR3 sequences, more than 40% seen once. The source material was blood. All receptors derive from a woman in her fifties or sixties in good health.

In its sample, this clonotype was seen many times. The chain uses TRBV20-1 and TRBJ2-3; D gene unclear. Germline V gene lookup returns CDR1 DFQATT and CDR2 SNEGSKA (reference sequence). The germline V and J ends were trimmed by 0 bases and 3 bases, with 16 bases remaining between them. The CDR3 contains 16 residues. The CDR3 DNA is TGCAGTGCTAGAGACCCGCTGAAACCCTTTACAGATACGCAGTATTTT. Translating gives CSARDPLKPFTDTQYF.

The chain combines TRBV18 with TRBJ2-2, with 7 bases fitting TRBD2. This CDR3 region has 18 residues. Losses at the gene ends were 1 base for V and 5 bases for J; bases not matched to a gene: 13. Germline V gene lookup returns CDR1 KGHSH and CDR2 LQKENI. CDR3 loop: CASSPLVSGARATGELFF. The CDR3 bases are TGTGCCAGCTCACCACTTGTAAGCGGGGCCCGGGCAACCGGGGAGCTGTTTTTT.

This clonotype is a singleton in its sample. This may stem from a read error, because a much larger clone lies one nucleotide away. The rearrangement links TRBV10-3 to TRBJ2-7, with 9 bases lining up with TRBD2. CDR1 is ENHRY and CDR2 is SYGVKD in the germline V gene. The junction had 10 bases not matched to a gene; V was cut back by 4 bases and J by 3 bases. The CDR3 is 16 amino acids. As DNA, the CDR3 is TGTGCCATCAGTGCCTCGGGAGTACTAGCGGGCTACGAGCAGTACTTC. Translated: CAISASGVLAGYEQYF.

The chain combines TRBV27 with TRBJ1-4; 7 bases agree with TRBD1. The CDR3 spans 15 residues. The V segment lost 6 bases and the J segment 8 bases; nucleotides outside the gene matches: 12. Per the germline V gene, CDR1 is MNHEY and CDR2 is SMNVEV (reference sequence). CDR3 region: CASRRGTVIVEKLFF. As DNA, the CDR3 is TGTGCCAGCAGGCGCGGGACAGTTATTGTCGAAAAACTGTTTTTT.

This chain connects TRBV4-1 to TRBJ2-7, with D hard to call. This CDR3 region has 15 residues. V was shortened by 0 bases and J by 7 bases, with 16 bases between the two germline ends. Germline CDR1 MGHRA, CDR2 YSYEKL. The CDR3 here is CASSQEGGVLWEQYF. CDR3 coding DNA: TGCGCCAGCAGCCAAGAGGGTGGGGTGCTGTGGGAGCAGTACTTC.

A few counts support this clonotype. The chain joins TRBV20-1 to TRBJ2-5, with 8 nucleotides matching TRBD2. Germline CDR1 reads DFQATT; CDR2 reads SNEGSKA (reference sequence). The CDR3 consists of 14 residues. Trimming cost V 6 bases and J 5 bases; bases outside gene matches: 11. The CDR3 nucleotides are TGCAGTGCCCAAGCGGGAGCAACGGGGGAGACCCAGTACTTC. Residues: CSAQAGATGETQYF.

The chain is built from TRBV9 and TRBJ2-5; D gene ambiguous. The CDR3 runs 16 residues. The germline gives CDR1 SGDLS, CDR2 YYNGEE. V lost 0 bases to trimming and J lost 11 bases, with 23 bases between them. CDR3 amino acids: CASSVAPQIINNEQYF. The DNA of the CDR3 is TGTGCCAGCAGCGTAGCGCCACAAATAATAAACAATGAGCAGTACTTC.

The chain is built from TRBV7-9 and TRBJ2-3, with 7 bases aligning to TRBD2. The CDR3 is made up of 14 amino acids. V lost 5 bases and J lost 1; bases outside the gene matches: 3. Germline V CDR1 and CDR2: SEHNR, FQNEAQ (reference sequence). DNA for the CDR3: TGTGCCAGCAGCAAGCGGGAAGGCACAGATACGCAGTATTTT. This gives the protein CASSKREGTDTQYF.

The rearrangement uses TRBV12-3 or TRBV12-4 and TRBJ2-7; D is unresolved. The CDR3 runs 14 residues. The V end was cut by 1 base, the J end by 2 bases, with 9 bases between. CDR3 in DNA: TGTGCCAGCAGTTTAGGTCAACTTACCTACGAGCAGTACTTC. This codes for CASSLGQLTYEQYF.

The V and J genes are TRBV12-3 or TRBV12-4 and TRBJ2-7, with D maybe TRBD2 (6 bases). Deletions cut 6 bases from V and 1 base from J, with 16 bases between. The length of the CDR3 is 15 residues. The chain's CDR3 is CASSLRPSVSYEQYF. As DNA, the CDR3 is TGTGCCAGCAGCCTACGGCCTAGCGTATCCTACGAGCAGTACTTC.

To note about this clonotype: One junction end disagrees with the germline gene, perhaps due to a read error. The V and J genes are TRBV27 and TRBJ2-1; a possible D gene is TRBD2 (6 bases). This CDR3 is 14 amino acids long. The germline V gene encodes CDR1 MNHEY and CDR2 SMNVEV (reference sequence). The CDR3 spells CTSRSGSPYNEQFF. CDR3 coding DNA: TGTACCAGCCGTAGCGGTTCTCCCTACAATGAGCAGTTCTTC.

The sample holds a few counts of this clonotype. V usage is TRBV29-1 and J usage is TRBJ2-7, with 7 bases lining up with TRBD2. CDR1 and CDR2 (germline): SQVTM, ANQGSEA. This CDR3 has 15 residues. V lost 5 bases and J lost 0; bases outside the gene matches: 10. The CDR3 here is CSVRTAGVPSYEQYF. The DNA for the CDR3 is TGCAGCGTTAGGACCGCGGGAGTCCCCTCCTACGAGCAGTACTTC.

This chain connects TRBV3-1 to TRBJ2-1; D may be TRBD1 (6 bases). The CDR3 has 16 amino acids. Germline V gene data show CDR1 as LGHDT and CDR2 as YNNKEL (reference sequence). The V end was cut by 1 base, the J end by 2 bases, with 12 bases between. The CDR3 region is CASSQGYRVPYNEQFF. The CDR3 nucleotides are TGTGCCAGCAGCCAAGGCTACAGGGTGCCCTACAATGAGCAGTTCTTC.

V and J are TRBV15 and TRBJ2-5; D possibly corresponds to TRBD1 (6 bases). Germline-derived CDR1 and CDR2 are LNHNV and YYDKDF (reference sequence). The CDR3 totals 14 residues. The V end lost 2 bases, the J end lost 5 bases, and 12 bases lay between the germline ends. CDR3 sequence (DNA): TGTGCCACCAGCAGATCTCACCAGGGGGAGACCCAGTACTTC. Residues: CATSRSHQGETQYF.

In this sample, this clonotype turned up a few times. The gene calls are TRBV7-2 and TRBJ2-1; 7 positions agree with TRBD1. This CDR3 is 12 amino acids long. J gave up 9 bases and V 5 bases, and 4 bases lay outside the gene matches. Germline V gives CDR1 SGHTA, CDR2 FQGNSA. The DNA for the CDR3 is TGTGCCAGCAGCCCCAGACAGGGTGAGCAGTTCTTC. Protein product: CASSPRQGEQFF.

This clonotype was detected many times. This chain joins TRBV5-1 and TRBJ2-5; the D gene is possibly TRBD2 (6 bases). The CDR3 is made up of 14 amino acids. V lost 5 bases and J lost 1, with 12 bases in between. The germline V gene encodes CDR1 SGHRS and CDR2 YFSETQ. This CDR3 is CASRVGGTQETQYF. The CDR3 nucleotides read TGCGCCAGCAGAGTGGGCGGGACCCAAGAGACCCAGTACTTC.